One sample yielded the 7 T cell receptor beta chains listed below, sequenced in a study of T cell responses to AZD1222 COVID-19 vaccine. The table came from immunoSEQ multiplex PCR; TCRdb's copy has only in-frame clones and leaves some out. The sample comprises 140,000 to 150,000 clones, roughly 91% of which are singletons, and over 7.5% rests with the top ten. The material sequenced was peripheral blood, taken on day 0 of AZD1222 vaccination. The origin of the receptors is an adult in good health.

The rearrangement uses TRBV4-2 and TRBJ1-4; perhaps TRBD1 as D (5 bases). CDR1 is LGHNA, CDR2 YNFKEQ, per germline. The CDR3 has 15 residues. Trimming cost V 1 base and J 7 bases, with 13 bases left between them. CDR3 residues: CASSQGGRAAEKLFF. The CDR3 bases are TGTGCCAGCAGCCAAGGGGGCAGGGCGGCTGAAAAACTGTTTTTT.

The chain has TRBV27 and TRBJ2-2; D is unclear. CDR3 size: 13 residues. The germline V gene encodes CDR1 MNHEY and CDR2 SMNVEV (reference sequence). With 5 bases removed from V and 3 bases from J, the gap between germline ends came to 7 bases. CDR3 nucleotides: TGTGCCAGCAGTGTTAAGTACACCGGGGAGCTGTTTTTT. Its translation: CASSVKYTGELFF.

The CDR3 sequence: CASSSGMGRSYGYTF. CDR3 nucleotides: TGTGCCAGCAGCTCCGGAATGGGACGGTCCTATGGCTACACCTTC. The chain combines TRBV7-9 with TRBJ1-2, with D possibly matching TRBD1 (5 bases). Germline V CDR1 and CDR2: SEHNR, FQNEAQ (reference sequence). The CDR3 runs 15 residues. V lost 4 bases to trimming and J lost 4 bases, with 16 bases between them.

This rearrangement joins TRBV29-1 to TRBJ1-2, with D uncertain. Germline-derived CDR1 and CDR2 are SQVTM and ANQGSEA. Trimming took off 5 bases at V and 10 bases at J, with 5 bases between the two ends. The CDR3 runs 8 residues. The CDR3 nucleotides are TGCAGCGTTTTTAACTACACCTTC. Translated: CSVFNYTF.

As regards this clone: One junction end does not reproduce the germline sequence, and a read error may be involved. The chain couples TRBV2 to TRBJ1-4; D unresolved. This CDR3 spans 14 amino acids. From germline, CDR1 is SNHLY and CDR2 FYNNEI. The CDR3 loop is CASSEEGANEKLFF. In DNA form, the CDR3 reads TGTGCCAGCAGCGAAGAGGGTGCCAATGAAAAACTGTTTTTT. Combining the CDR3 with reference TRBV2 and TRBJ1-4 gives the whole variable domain EPEVTQTPSHQVTQMGQEVILRCVPISNHLYFYWYRQILGQKVEFLVSFYNNEISEKSEIFDDQFSVERPDGSNFTLKIRSTKLEDSAMYFCASSEEGANEKLFFGSGTQLSVL.

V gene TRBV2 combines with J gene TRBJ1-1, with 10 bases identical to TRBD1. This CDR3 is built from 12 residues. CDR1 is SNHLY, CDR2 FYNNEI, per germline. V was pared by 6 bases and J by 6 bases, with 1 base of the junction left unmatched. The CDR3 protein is CASRGTGAEAFF. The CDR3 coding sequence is TGTGCCAGCAGGGGGACAGGGGCTGAAGCTTTCTTT.

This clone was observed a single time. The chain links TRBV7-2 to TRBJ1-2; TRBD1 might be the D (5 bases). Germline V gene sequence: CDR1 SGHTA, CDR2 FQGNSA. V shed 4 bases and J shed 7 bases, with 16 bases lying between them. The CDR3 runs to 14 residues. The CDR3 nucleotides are TGTGCCAGCAGCTCCTACGACTCCGGGGGTGGCTACACCTTC. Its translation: CASSSYDSGGGYTF. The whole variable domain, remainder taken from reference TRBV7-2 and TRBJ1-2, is GAGVSQSPSNKVTEKGKDVELRCDPISGHTALYWYRQSLGQGLEFLIYFQGNSAPDKSGLPSDRFSAERTGGSVSTLTIQRTQQEDSAVYLCASSSYDSGGGYTFGSGTRLTVV.